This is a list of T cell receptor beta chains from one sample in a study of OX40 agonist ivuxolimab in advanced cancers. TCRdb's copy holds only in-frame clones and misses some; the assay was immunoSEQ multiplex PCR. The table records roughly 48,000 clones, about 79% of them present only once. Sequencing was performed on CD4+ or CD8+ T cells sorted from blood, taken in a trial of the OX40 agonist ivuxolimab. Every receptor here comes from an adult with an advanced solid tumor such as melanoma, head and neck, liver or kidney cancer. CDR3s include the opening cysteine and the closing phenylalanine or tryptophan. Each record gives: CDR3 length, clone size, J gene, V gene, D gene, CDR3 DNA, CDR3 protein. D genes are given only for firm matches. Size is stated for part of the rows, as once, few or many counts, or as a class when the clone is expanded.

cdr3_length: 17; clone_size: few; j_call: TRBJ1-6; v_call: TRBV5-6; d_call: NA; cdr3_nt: TGTGCCAGCAGCTTTGATGTCCGTGGCAGAACGGATTCACCCCTCCACTTT; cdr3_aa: CASSFDVRGRTDSPLHF
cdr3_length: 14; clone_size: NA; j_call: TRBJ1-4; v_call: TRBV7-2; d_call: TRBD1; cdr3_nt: TGTGCCAGCAGCTCCTTGACAGGGGGGGAAAAACTGTTTTTT; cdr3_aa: CASSSLTGGEKLFF
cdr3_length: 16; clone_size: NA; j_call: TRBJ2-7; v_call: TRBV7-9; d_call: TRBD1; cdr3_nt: TGTGCCAGCAGCTTAGTTTGGGACAGGGGGATCTACGAGCAGTACTTC; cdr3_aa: CASSLVWDRGIYEQYF
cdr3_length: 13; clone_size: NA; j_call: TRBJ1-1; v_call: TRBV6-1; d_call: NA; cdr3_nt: TGTGCCAGCAGTCCCGCATCCAACACTGAAGCTTTCTTT; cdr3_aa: CASSPASNTEAFF
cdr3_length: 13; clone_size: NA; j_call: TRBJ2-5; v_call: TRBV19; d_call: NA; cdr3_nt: TGTGCCAGTAGTCCCGGTGTGGGCGAGACCCAGTACTTC; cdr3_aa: CASSPGVGETQYF
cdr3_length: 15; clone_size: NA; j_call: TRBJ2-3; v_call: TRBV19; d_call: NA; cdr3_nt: TGTGCCAGTAGTCAAGGGGAACATACCACAGATACGCAGTATTTT; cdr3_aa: CASSQGEHTTDTQYF
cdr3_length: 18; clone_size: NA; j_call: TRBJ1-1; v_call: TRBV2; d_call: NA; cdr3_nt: TGTGCCAGCAGTTCTCTCCCCCCCGGAGGACAGATATTTTTTCGAGCTTTCTTT; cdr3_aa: CASSSLPPGGQIFFRAFF
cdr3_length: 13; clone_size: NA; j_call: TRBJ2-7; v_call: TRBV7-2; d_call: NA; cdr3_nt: TGTGCCAGCAGCTTCTCGCTAGCTCAGGAGCAGTACTTC; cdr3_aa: CASSFSLAQEQYF
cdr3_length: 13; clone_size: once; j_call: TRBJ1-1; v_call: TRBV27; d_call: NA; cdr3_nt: TGTGCCAGCAGTTTTGACCGGGACACTGAAGCTTTCTTT; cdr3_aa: CASSFDRDTEAFF
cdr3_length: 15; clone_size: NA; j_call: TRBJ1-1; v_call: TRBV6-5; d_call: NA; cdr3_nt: TGTGCCAGCAGTCGCCAGACCAGGGGAGACACTGAAGCTTTCTTT; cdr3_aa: CASSRQTRGDTEAFF
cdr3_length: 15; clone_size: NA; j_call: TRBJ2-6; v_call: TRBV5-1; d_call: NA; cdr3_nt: TGCGCCAGCAGCGAGCAAATCTCTGGGGCCAACGTCCTGACTTTC; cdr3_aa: CASSEQISGANVLTF
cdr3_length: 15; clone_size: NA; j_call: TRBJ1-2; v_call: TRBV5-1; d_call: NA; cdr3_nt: TGCACCAGCAGGGGATGGGAGCAGGATAACTATGGCTACACCTTC; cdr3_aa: CTSRGWEQDNYGYTF
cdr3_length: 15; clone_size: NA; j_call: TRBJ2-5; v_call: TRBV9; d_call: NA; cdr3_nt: TGTGCCAGCAGCCCCACGGCACTAGGACGAGAGACCCAGTACTTC; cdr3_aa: CASSPTALGRETQYF
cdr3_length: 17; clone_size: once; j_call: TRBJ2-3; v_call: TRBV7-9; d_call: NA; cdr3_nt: TGTGCCAGCAGCTTAGTCTCGACGGGAGAGAACACAGATACGCAGTATTTT; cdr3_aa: CASSLVSTGENTDTQYF
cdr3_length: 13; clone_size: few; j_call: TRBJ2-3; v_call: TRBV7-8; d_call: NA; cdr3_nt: TGTGCCAGCAGCTTAGCCGTCACAGATACGCAGTATTTT; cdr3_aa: CASSLAVTDTQYF
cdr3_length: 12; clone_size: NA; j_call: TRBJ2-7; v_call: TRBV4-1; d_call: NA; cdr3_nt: TGCGCCAGCAGCCCAAGATCGGGGGAGCAGTACTTC; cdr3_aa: CASSPRSGEQYF
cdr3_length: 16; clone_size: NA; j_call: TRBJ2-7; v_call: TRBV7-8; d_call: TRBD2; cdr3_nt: TGTGCCAGCAGCTTTGGTCTAGCGGGACTGTATCTTGAGCAGTACTTC; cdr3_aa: CASSFGLAGLYLEQYF
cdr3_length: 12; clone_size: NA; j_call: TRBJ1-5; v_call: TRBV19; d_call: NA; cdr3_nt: TGTGCCAGTAGTACCACATATCAGCCCCAGCATTTT; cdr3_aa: CASSTTYQPQHF
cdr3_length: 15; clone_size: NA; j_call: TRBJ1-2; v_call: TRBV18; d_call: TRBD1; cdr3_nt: TGTGCCAGCTCAACCGTCACTGGACAGGACTCTGGCTACACCTTC; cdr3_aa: CASSTVTGQDSGYTF
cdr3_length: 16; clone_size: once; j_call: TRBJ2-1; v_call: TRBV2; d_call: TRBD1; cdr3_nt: TGTGCCAGCAGTGAATTTTGGACAGGGGCCACCCTTGAGCAGTTCTTC; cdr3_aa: CASSEFWTGATLEQFF
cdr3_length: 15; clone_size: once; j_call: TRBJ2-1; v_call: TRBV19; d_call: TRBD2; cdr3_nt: TGTGCCAGTAGCGTGGGTTCGAGCGGGAGTAGGGAGCAGTTCTTC; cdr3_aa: CASSVGSSGSREQFF
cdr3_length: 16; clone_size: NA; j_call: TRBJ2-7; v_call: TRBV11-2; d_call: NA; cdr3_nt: TGTGCCAGCAGCTTAGCCGGCAGGGGACTCTCCTACGAGCAGTACTTC; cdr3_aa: CASSLAGRGLSYEQYF
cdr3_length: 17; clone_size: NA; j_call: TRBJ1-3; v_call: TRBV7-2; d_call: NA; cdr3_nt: TGTGCCAGCAGCTTAAGTCCTCTTCAGGGACCTGGAAACACCATATATTTT; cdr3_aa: CASSLSPLQGPGNTIYF
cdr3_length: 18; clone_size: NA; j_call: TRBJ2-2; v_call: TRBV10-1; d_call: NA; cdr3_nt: TGCGCCAGCAGTGACCACGGGGGAGCGGAGGCTTACACCGGGGAGCTGTTTTTT; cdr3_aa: CASSDHGGAEAYTGELFF
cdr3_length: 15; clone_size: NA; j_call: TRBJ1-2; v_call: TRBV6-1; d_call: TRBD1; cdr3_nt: TGTGCCAGCAGTGAGAGGACAGGGGACCCCTATGGCTACACCTTC; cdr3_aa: CASSERTGDPYGYTF
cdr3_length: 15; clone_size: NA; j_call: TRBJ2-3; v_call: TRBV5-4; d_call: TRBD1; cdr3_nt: TGTGCCGTCGAGGGCGGGACAGGGAGCACAGATACGCAGTATTTT; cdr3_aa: CAVEGGTGSTDTQYF
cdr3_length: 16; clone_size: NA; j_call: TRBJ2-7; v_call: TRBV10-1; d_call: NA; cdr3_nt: TGCGCCAGCAGTGAGAAGAGGAGACAGAACTCCTACGAGCAGTACTTC; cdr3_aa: CASSEKRRQNSYEQYF
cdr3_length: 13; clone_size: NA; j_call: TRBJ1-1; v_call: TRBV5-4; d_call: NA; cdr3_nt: TGTGCCAGCAGCTGGGGGGAATCAGGGTCCGCTTTCTTT; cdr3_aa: CASSWGESGSAFF
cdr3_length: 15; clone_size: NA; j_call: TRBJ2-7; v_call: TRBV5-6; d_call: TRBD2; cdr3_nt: TGTGCCAGCAGCGTGGGACTAGCGGGAGTGGCGGAGCAGTACTTC; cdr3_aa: CASSVGLAGVAEQYF
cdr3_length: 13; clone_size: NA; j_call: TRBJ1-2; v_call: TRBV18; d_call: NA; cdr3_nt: TGTGCCAGCTCACAGGGAAAAAACTATGGCTACACCTTC; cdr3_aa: CASSQGKNYGYTF
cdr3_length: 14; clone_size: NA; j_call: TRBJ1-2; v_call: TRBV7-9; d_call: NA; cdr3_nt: TGTGCCAGCAGCGCAAACAGGGTTAACTATGGCTACACCTTC; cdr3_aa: CASSANRVNYGYTF
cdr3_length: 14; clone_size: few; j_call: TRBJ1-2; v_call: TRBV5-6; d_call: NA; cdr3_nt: TGTGCCAGCAGCTTGCCGGGTGGCGGGTATGGCTACACCTTC; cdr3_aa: CASSLPGGGYGYTF
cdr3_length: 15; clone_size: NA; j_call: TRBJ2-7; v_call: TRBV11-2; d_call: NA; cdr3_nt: TGTGCCAGCAGCTTATTCAACACTTTCTCCTACGAGCAGTACTTC; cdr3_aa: CASSLFNTFSYEQYF
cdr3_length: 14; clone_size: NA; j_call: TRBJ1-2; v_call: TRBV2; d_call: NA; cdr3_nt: TGTGCCAGCACCAGCGGGGACACTAACTATGGCTACACCTTC; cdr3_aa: CASTSGDTNYGYTF